This T cell receptor (beta chain) was identified in a study of blood T cell repertoires in COVID-19. Per the original data handling: Amplification of reference gene primers provided the estimated nucleated cell counts. Using immunoSEQ multiplex PCR, the repertoire was profiled, and TCRdb retains in-frame clones only, with some absent. D and trimming come from the DNA, and the V and J calls and clone size come from that table. Altogether some 310,000 clones are present, roughly nine tenths being singletons, with the ten largest covering less than 3.5%. CDR1 is LNHDA, CDR2 SQIVND, per germline (reference sequence). This CDR3 is 15 amino acids long. V was trimmed by 9 bases and J by 5 bases, leaving 22 bases between them.

The source is a woman in her twenties or thirties with COVID-19, enrolled during active disease. The sequencing input was peripheral blood. V is TRBV19 and J is TRBJ1-2, with TRBD1 as a possible D gene (5 bases). CDR3 residues: CASIARTGGRYGYTF. Here the CDR3 DNA reads TGTGCCAGCATTGCTCGGACCGGGGGAAGGTATGGCTACACCTTC.